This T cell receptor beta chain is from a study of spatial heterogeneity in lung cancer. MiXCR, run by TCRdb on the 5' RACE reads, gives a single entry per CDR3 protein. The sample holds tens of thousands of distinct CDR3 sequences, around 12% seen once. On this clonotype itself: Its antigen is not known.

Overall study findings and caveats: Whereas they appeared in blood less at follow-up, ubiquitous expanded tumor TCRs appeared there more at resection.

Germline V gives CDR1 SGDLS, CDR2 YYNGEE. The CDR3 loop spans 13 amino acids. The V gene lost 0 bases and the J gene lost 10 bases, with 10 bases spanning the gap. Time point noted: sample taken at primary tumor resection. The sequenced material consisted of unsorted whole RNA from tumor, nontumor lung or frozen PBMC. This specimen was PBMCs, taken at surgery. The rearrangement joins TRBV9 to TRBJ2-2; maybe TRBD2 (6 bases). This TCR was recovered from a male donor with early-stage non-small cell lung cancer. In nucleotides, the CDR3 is TGTGCCAGCAGCGTAGCTGGGCGGGAGGAGCTGTTTTTT. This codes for CASSVAGREELFF.